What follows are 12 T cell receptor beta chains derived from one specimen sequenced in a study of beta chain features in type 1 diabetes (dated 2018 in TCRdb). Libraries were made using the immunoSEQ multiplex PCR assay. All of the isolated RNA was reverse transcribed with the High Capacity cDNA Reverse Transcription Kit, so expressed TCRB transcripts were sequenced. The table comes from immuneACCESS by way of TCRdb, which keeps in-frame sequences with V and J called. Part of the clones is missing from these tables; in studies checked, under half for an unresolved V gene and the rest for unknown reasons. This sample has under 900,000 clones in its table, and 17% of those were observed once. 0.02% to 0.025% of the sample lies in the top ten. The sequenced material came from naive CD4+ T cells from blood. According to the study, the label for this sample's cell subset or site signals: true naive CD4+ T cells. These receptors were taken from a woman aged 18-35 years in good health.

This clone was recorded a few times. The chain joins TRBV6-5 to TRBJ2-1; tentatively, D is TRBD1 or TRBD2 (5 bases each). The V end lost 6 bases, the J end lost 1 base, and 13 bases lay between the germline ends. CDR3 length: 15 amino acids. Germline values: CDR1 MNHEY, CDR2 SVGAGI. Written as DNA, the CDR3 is TGTGCCAGCAGCCCGGGGCCGAGGTCCTACAATGAGCAGTTCTTC. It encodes CASSPGPRSYNEQFF.

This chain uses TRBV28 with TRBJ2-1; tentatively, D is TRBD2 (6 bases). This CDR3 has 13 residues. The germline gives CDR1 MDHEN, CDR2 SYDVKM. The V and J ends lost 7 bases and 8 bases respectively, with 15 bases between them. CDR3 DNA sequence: TGTGCCAGCACCCCGGGACTCAGAGATGAGCAGTTCTTC. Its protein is CASTPGLRDEQFF.

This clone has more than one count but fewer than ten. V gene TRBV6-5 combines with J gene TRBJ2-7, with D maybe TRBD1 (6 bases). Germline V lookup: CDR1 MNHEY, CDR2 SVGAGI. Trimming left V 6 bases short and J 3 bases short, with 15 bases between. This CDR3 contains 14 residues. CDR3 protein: CASRAPGQVYEQYF. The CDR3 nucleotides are TGTGCCAGCAGGGCTCCGGGACAAGTCTACGAGCAGTACTTC.

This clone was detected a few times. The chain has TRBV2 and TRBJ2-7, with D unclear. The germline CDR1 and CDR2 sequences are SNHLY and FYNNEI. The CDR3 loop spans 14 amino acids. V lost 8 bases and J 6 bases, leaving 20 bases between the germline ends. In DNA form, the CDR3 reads TGTGCCAGCGGGATGGACGGTGGATGGGGCGAGCAGTACTTC. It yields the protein CASGMDGGWGEQYF.

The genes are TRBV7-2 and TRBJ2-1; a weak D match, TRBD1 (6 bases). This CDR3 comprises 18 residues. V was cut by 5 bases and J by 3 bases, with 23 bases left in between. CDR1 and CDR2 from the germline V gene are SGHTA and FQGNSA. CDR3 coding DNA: TGTGCCAGCAGCCCTAGGGGGTGGGAGTCCCGTTACTACAATGAGCAGTTCTTC. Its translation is CASSPRGWESRYYNEQFF.

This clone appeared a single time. CDR3 nucleotides: TGTGCCACCAGCAGAGTTGACAGGGCGTACGAGCAGTACTTC. Translation: CATSRVDRAYEQYF. V and J are TRBV15 and TRBJ2-7; 7 bases match TRBD1. V lost 1 base, J lost 4 bases, and 4 bases stayed unmatched. This CDR3 is 14 amino acids long. Per germline, CDR1 LNHNV and CDR2 YYDKDF (reference sequence).

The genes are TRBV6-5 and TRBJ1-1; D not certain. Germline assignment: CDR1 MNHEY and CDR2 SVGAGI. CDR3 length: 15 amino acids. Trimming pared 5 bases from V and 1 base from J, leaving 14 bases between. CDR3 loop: CASSAHAPKNTEAFF. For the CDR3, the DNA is TGTGCCAGCAGTGCACACGCTCCTAAGAACACTGAAGCTTTCTTT.

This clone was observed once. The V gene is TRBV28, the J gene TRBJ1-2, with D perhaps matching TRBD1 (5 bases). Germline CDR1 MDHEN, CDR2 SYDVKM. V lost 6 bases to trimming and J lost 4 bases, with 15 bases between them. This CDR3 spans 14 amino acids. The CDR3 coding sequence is TGTGCCAGCAGATTTGTTGGGGGGGGCTATGGCTACACCTTC. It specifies CASRFVGGGYGYTF.

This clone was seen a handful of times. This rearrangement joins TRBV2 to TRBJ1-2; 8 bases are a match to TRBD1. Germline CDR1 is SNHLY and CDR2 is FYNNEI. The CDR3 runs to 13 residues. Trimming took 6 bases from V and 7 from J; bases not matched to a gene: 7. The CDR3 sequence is CASRDRGRGGYTF. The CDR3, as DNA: TGTGCCAGCAGAGACAGGGGCCGGGGTGGCTACACCTTC.

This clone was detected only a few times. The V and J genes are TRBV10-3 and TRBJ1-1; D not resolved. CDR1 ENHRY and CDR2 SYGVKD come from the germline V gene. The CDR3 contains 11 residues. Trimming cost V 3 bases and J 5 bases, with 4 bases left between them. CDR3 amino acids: CAISDWTEAFF. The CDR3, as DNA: TGTGCCATCAGTGACTGGACTGAAGCTTTCTTT.

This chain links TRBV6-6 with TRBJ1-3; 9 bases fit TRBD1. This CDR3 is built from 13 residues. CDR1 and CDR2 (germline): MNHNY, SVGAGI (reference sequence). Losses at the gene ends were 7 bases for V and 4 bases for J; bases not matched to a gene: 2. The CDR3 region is CASTGQGGNTIYF. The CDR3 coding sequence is TGTGCCAGCACCGGACAGGGGGGAAACACCATATATTTT.

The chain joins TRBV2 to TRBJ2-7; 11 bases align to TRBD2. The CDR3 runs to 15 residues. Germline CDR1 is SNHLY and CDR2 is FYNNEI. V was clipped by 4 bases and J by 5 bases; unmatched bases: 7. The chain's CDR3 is CASSGPSGRLNEQYF. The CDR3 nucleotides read TGTGCCAGCAGTGGTCCTAGCGGGAGGTTGAACGAGCAGTACTTC.